This TCR beta chain was profiled in a study of early T cells in non-severe SARS-CoV-2 infection. Study background: Sequencing used unsorted whole-blood bulk RNA, so chains lack pairing. Notes on the study in general: Matching against VDJdb likely underestimated virus-specific expansions, favoring anti-spike CD8.

Researchers tagged individual cDNA molecules with unique molecular identifiers. TCRdb reprocessed the 5' RACE reads via MiXCR and lists one record per CDR3 protein. The table records tens of thousands of distinct CDR3 sequences, 5.5% to 6.5% of them present only once. Germline CDR1 reads SGDLS; CDR2 reads YYNGEE. The CDR3 loop spans 15 amino acids. V dropped 0 bases and J dropped 2 bases, with 10 bases sitting between them. This clonotype showed up many times. The antigen is undetermined. The source is an adult who was a healthcare worker with PCR-confirmed SARS-CoV-2 infection or an uninfected control (not recorded which). This sequence joins TRBV9 and TRBJ2-3, with D perhaps given as TRBD1 or TRBD2 (5 bases each). Sample: whole blood. DNA for the CDR3: TGTGCCAGCAGCGTAGCGGGGACCTACACAGATACGCAGTATTTT. As protein: CASSVAGTYTDTQYF.